These 32 T cell receptor beta chains were sequenced from one sample in a study of T cell changes during pregnancy in multiple sclerosis. Repertoires were generated with immunoSEQ multiplex PCR, while TCRdb's copy carries only in-frame clones and drops some. The profile covers approximately 30,000 clones, with just over 90% appearing a single time and around 13% taken by the ten largest. Sequencing used CD8+ T cells from peripheral blood mononuclear cells, obtained in the first trimester of pregnancy. These receptors all come from a female donor with multiple sclerosis, enrolled in a pregnancy study.

The chain couples TRBV29-1 to TRBJ2-3; 7 positions agree with TRBD1. There are 14 residues in the CDR3. CDR1 is SQVTM and CDR2 is ANQGSEA in the germline V gene. V trimming: 6 bases; J trimming: 1 base; junction bases outside the gene matches: 7. The CDR3 is CSVLTGDGTDTQYF. In nucleotides, the CDR3 is TGCAGCGTCCTAACAGGGGATGGCACAGATACGCAGTATTTT.

In the case of this clone: Other DNA sequences within the sample encode an identical CDR3. The genes are TRBV7-6 and TRBJ2-3; D might be TRBD2 (6 bases). V was shortened by 2 bases and J by 6 bases, with 12 bases between the two germline ends. Germline CDR1 and CDR2: SGHVS and FNYEAQ. The CDR3 is made up of 14 amino acids. Here the CDR3 DNA reads TGTGCCAGCAGCTTATACGGGGGAACGGATACGCAGTATTTT. Translating gives CASSLYGGTDTQYF.

V and J are TRBV14 and TRBJ2-7; 14 bases are a match to TRBD2. Germline loops: CDR1 SGHDN, CDR2 FVKESK. The V segment lost 2 bases and the J segment 1 base; nucleotides outside the gene matches: 13. The CDR3 spans 20 residues. The CDR3 protein is CASSQTPGTSGRIKSYEQYF. For the CDR3, the DNA is TGTGCCAGCAGCCAAACCCCTGGGACTAGCGGGAGAATCAAGTCCTACGAGCAGTACTTC.

V and J are TRBV30 and TRBJ1-5, with 8 bases lining up with TRBD1. The CDR3 is 14 amino acids. Germline CDR1 reads GTSNPN; CDR2 reads SVGIG (reference sequence). V lost 3 bases, J lost 2 bases, and 3 bases stayed unmatched. CDR3 amino acids: CAWSPGQGNQPQHF. The CDR3 bases are TGTGCCTGGAGCCCGGGACAGGGCAATCAGCCCCAGCATTTT.

This clone has only one observation. The chain couples TRBV30 to TRBJ1-2; 12 nucleotides line up with TRBD1. J lost 6 bases, V lost 1 base, and 3 bases had no gene match. From germline, CDR1 is GTSNPN and CDR2 SVGIG (reference sequence). The CDR3 runs 14 residues. The CDR3, as DNA: TGTGCCTGGAGTGAGGGGACAGGGGGCGATGGCTACACCTTC. Its protein product is CAWSEGTGGDGYTF.

This chain uses TRBV2 with TRBJ2-3, with 9 bases identical to TRBD1. This CDR3 region has 16 residues. From germline, CDR1 is SNHLY and CDR2 FYNNEI. J lost 2 bases, V lost 6 bases, and 9 bases had no gene match. The chain's CDR3 is CASRIDRGGATDTQYF. For the CDR3, the DNA is TGTGCCAGCAGGATTGACAGGGGGGGGGCCACAGATACGCAGTATTTT. The full variable domain, with the rest looked up from reference TRBV2 and TRBJ2-3, is EPEVTQTPSHQVTQMGQEVILRCVPISNHLYFYWYRQILGQKVEFLVSFYNNEISEKSEIFDDQFSVERPDGSNFTLKIRSTKLEDSAMYFCASRIDRGGATDTQYFGPGTRLTVL.

The V call is TRBV6-5, the J call TRBJ1-1; D remains ambiguous. The CDR3 is made up of 13 amino acids. The germline gives CDR1 MNHEY, CDR2 SVGAGI. The ends were cut back, 4 bases at V and 4 bases at J, with 10 bases in the middle. The CDR3 sequence: CASSWAFSTEAFF. The CDR3 DNA sequence: TGTGCCAGCAGTTGGGCCTTTAGCACTGAAGCTTTCTTT.

V is TRBV6-1 and J is TRBJ2-5; TRBD1 aligns across 7 bases. The DNA end is more similar to TRBJ2-7, so the J call may be wrong. CDR1 and CDR2 from the germline V gene are MNHNS and SASEGT. This CDR3 contains 12 residues. CDR3 sequence reads: CASRGQSYEQYF. DNA for the CDR3: TGTGCCAGCAGGGGACAGTCCTACGAGCAGTACTTC.

The chain joins TRBV27 to TRBJ1-2; 8 nucleotides align to TRBD1. Per the germline V gene, CDR1 is MNHEY and CDR2 is SMNVEV (reference sequence). The CDR3 extends over 13 amino acids. V trimming: 2 bases; J trimming: 8 bases; junction bases outside the gene matches: 4. The CDR3, as DNA: TGTGCCAGCAGTTTAGGACAGGGAAGAGGCTACACCTTC. It specifies CASSLGQGRGYTF.

The CDR3: CASRQAQETQYF. CDR3 nucleotides: TGTGCCAGCCGACAGGCCCAAGAGACCCAGTACTTC. J is TRBJ2-5 and V is TRBV7-9; D is possibly TRBD1 (6 bases). The CDR3 is 12 amino acids. CDR1 and CDR2 (germline): SEHNR, FQNEAQ (reference sequence). Deletions cut 8 bases from V and 1 base from J, with 8 bases between.

The gene calls are TRBV27 and TRBJ2-3, with 9 bases aligning to TRBD2. The germline V gene encodes CDR1 MNHEY and CDR2 SMNVEV (reference sequence). The CDR3 spans 15 residues. The V and J ends lost 5 bases and 6 bases, in that order; junction bases with no gene match: 9. The CDR3 reads CASSRSGSGVDTQYF. CDR3 in DNA: TGTGCCAGCAGTCGTAGCGGGAGTGGGGTGGATACGCAGTATTTT.

The J gene is TRBJ2-1, the V gene TRBV19; 7 nucleotides agree with TRBD1. Losses at the gene ends were 9 bases for V and 3 bases for J; bases not matched to a gene: 8. Germline-derived CDR1 and CDR2 are LNHDA and SQIVND (reference sequence). The CDR3 totals 14 residues. The CDR3 nucleotides are TGTGCCAGCACTGGACAGGCAAACTACAATGAGCAGTTCTTC. Amino acids: CASTGQANYNEQFF.

This chain links TRBV5-5 with TRBJ1-2, with D unclear. CDR3 length equals 15 residues. Germline V gene data show CDR1 as SGHKS and CDR2 as YYEKEE (reference sequence). V shed 5 bases and J shed 3 bases, with 17 bases lying between them. This chain's CDR3 is CASSQAPSSHYGYTF. CDR3 DNA sequence: TGTGCCAGCAGTCAGGCCCCGAGTTCGCACTATGGCTACACCTTC.

The J gene is TRBJ2-5, the V gene TRBV11-2; D is perhaps TRBD1 (6 bases). V gave up 2 bases and J gave up 2 bases, with 21 bases separating them. The CDR3 has 18 amino acids. Germline V gene lookup returns CDR1 SGHAT and CDR2 FQNNGV. The CDR3 reads CASSLYPGHRLEQETQYF. CDR3 DNA: TGTGCCAGCAGCTTATACCCGGGACACCGTCTTGAACAAGAGACCCAGTACTTC.

This clone came up once. The chain is built from TRBV5-1 and TRBJ1-4, with 7 bases fitting TRBD1. With V trimmed by 0 bases and J by 8 bases, 7 bases remained unmatched. The V gene's germline CDR1 is SGHRS and CDR2 YFSETQ. The CDR3 has 15 amino acids. CDR3 nucleotide sequence: TGCGCCAGCAGCTTGGAAGGGACAGCAAGAGAAAAACTGTTTTTT. Encoded protein: CASSLEGTAREKLFF.

There are a few counts of this clone. The chain uses TRBV16 and TRBJ1-2; a weak D match, TRBD1 (6 bases). Germline CDR1 reads KGHSY; CDR2 reads FQNENV. This CDR3 has 16 amino acids. Between the trimmed V and J ends, which lost 4 bases and 5 bases, there was a span of 20 bases. The CDR3 coding sequence is TGTGCCAGCAGCCCAGGCGCTACAGGGCCGGGGTATGGCTACACCTTC. This encodes CASSPGATGPGYGYTF.

V and J are TRBV5-6 and TRBJ1-2; D is uncertain. V gave up 3 bases and J gave up 1 base, with 16 bases separating them. The CDR3 loop spans 16 amino acids. Germline V CDR1 and CDR2: SGHDT, YYEEEE. Here the CDR3 reads CASSYSTTSYNYGYTF. CDR3 DNA sequence: TGTGCCAGCAGCTATTCGACGACAAGTTATAACTATGGCTACACCTTC.

V is TRBV10-2 and J is TRBJ2-7, with 9 bases that match TRBD1. After removal of 8 bases from V and 2 bases from J, the junction contained 7 bases not matched to a gene. CDR1 is WSHSY and CDR2 is SAAADI in the germline V gene. The CDR3 totals 14 residues. The CDR3 sequence is CASAQDRGPYEQYF. The CDR3 DNA is TGCGCCAGCGCACAGGACAGGGGCCCCTACGAGCAGTACTTC.

The sample holds a few counts of this clone. J is TRBJ2-1 and V is TRBV19; a possible D gene is TRBD1 (5 bases). CDR1 and CDR2 from the germline V gene are LNHDA and SQIVND (reference sequence). CDR3 length equals 12 residues. The V gene lost 5 bases and the J gene lost 9 bases, with 11 bases spanning the gap. The CDR3 bases are TGTGCCAGTAGTCTTGGGGCTGCTGAGCAGTTCTTC. Protein: CASSLGAAEQFF.

The rearrangement joins TRBV11-2 to TRBJ1-2; TRBD1 agrees at 7 bases. Germline-derived CDR1 and CDR2 are SGHAT and FQNNGV. V shed 4 bases, J shed 0 bases, and the junction held 8 bases outside the gene matches. The CDR3 is made up of 16 amino acids. The CDR3 DNA is TGTGCCAGCAGCTACTCGGGACAGAATCCTAACTATGGCTACACCTTC. Translation gives CASSYSGQNPNYGYTF. The full variable domain, with the rest looked up from reference TRBV11-2 and TRBJ1-2, is EAGVAQSPRYKIIEKRQSVAFWCNPISGHATLYWYQQILGQGPKLLIQFQNNGVVDDSQLPKDRFSAERLKGVDSTLKIQPAKLEDSAVYLCASSYSGQNPNYGYTFGSGTRLTVV.

The V gene is TRBV11-1, the J gene TRBJ1-1, with TRBD1 matching 8 bases. CDR3 length equals 16 residues. The germline gives CDR1 SGHAT, CDR2 FQDESV (reference sequence). The V segment lost 2 bases and the J segment 4 bases; nucleotides outside the gene matches: 9. The CDR3, as DNA: TGTGCCAGCAGCTTACCGGCAGGGGGCGAGAGCACTGAAGCTTTCTTT. Its translation: CASSLPAGGESTEAFF.

This chain connects TRBV7-9 to TRBJ2-5; 7 bases map to TRBD1. The V gene's germline CDR1 is SEHNR and CDR2 FQNEAQ (reference sequence). The ends lost 5 bases at V and 4 bases at J; junction bases unmatched: 10. CDR3 length: 15 residues. The CDR3 DNA follows: TGTGCCAGCAGCACTTACGAGGGGGCGGGAGAGACCCAGTACTTC. Translating gives CASSTYEGAGETQYF. Looking up the rest from reference TRBV7-9 and TRBJ2-5 gives the full variable domain: DTGVSQNPRHKITKRGQNVTFRCDPISEHNRLYWYRQTLGQGPEFLTYFQNEAQLEKSRLLSDRFSAERPKGSFSTLEIQRTEQGDSAMYLCASSTYEGAGETQYFGPGTRLLVL.

The rearrangement links TRBV27 to TRBJ2-1; 10 bases align to TRBD2. The V gene's germline CDR1 is MNHEY and CDR2 SMNVEV (reference sequence). With V trimmed by 5 bases and J by 5 bases, 6 bases remained unmatched. The CDR3 is 15 amino acids. In DNA form, the CDR3 reads TGTGCCAGCAGTCATCGGACTAGCGGAGACAATGAGCAGTTCTTC. Translation gives CASSHRTSGDNEQFF.

The V call is TRBV21-1, the J call TRBJ2-1; the table's D gene call, TRBD1, was not cross checked with the DNA. TRBV21-1 is a pseudogene locus. CDR3 size: 14 residues. The CDR3 DNA is TGTGCCAGCAGCAAAGGGGGACAGGAGTGTCTGCAGTTCTTC. This translates into CASSKGGQECLQFF.

The rearrangement links TRBV11-3 to TRBJ1-5; TRBD1 agrees at 7 bases. Trimming removed 6 bases from V and 3 bases from J; junction bases left unmatched: 2. The germline CDR1 and CDR2 sequences are SGHNT and YENEEA. The CDR3 length is 13 residues. CDR3 bases: TGTGCCAGCAGAGACAGGGCCAATCAGCCCCAGCATTTT. Residues: CASRDRANQPQHF. Full variable domain (missing parts from reference TRBV11-3 and TRBJ1-5): EAGVVQSPRYKIIEKKQPVAFWCNPISGHNTLYWYLQNLGQGPELLIRYENEEAVDDSQLPKDRFSAERLKGVDSTLKIQPAELGDSAVYLCASRDRANQPQHFGDGTRLSIL.

This clone has just one count. The genes are TRBV27 and TRBJ2-1; 11 bases are a match to TRBD2. Trimming took 6 bases from V and 7 from J; bases not matched to a gene: 5. The CDR3 is 14 amino acids. The germline V gene encodes CDR1 MNHEY and CDR2 SMNVEV (reference sequence). The CDR3 DNA follows: TGTGCCAGCAGCTCGAGACTAGCGGGGAATGAGCAGTTCTTC. Translated: CASSSRLAGNEQFF.

This chain links TRBV10-3 with TRBJ2-7; TRBD1 is a possible D gene (5 bases). Trimming removed 0 bases from V and 2 bases from J, with 14 bases in between. Germline V gives CDR1 ENHRY, CDR2 SYGVKD. This CDR3 is 16 amino acids long. The CDR3 loop reads CAISESGPRLTYEQYF. CDR3 bases: TGTGCCATCAGTGAGTCGGGGCCGCGCCTGACCTACGAGCAGTACTTC.

The chain links TRBV6-1 to TRBJ2-7; maybe TRBD2 (6 bases). V was clipped by 1 base and J by 0 bases, with 10 bases between them. Looked up from germline, CDR1 is MNHNS and CDR2 is SASEGT. The CDR3 loop spans 15 amino acids. The CDR3, as DNA: TGTGCCAGCAGTGAAGGTAGCGGAAGCTCCTACGAGCAGTACTTC. Its translation is CASSEGSGSSYEQYF.

The chain uses TRBV28 and TRBJ2-3; D possibly corresponds to TRBD1 (7 bases). Trimming cost V 7 bases and J 2 bases, with 22 bases left between them. The CDR3 totals 17 residues. Looked up from germline, CDR1 is MDHEN and CDR2 is SYDVKM. The CDR3 region is CASISLRRDRYTDTQYF. For the CDR3, the DNA is TGTGCCAGCATAAGCCTTAGGAGGGACAGATACACAGATACGCAGTATTTT.

The V call is TRBV25-1, the J call TRBJ2-3; 8 nucleotides agree with TRBD2. Germline V lookup: CDR1 MGHDK, CDR2 SYGVNS. This CDR3 has 18 amino acids. V was clipped by 5 bases and J by 2 bases; unmatched bases: 15. The CDR3 DNA reads as TGTGCCAGCAGTCCCCATTTCCTGACGGGAGGGCTCACAGATACGCAGTATTTT. Protein: CASSPHFLTGGLTDTQYF.

Here the CDR3 DNA reads TGTGCCCCTGCTGCGGGAGGCAATGGCTACACCTTC. Encoded protein: CAPAAGGNGYTF. The V gene is TRBV19, the J gene TRBJ1-2; unclear D gene. The V end lost 11 bases, the J end lost 6 bases, and 16 bases lay between the germline ends. Germline V lookup: CDR1 LNHDA, CDR2 SQIVND (reference sequence). The CDR3 totals 12 residues. Filled out from reference TRBV19 and TRBJ1-2, the complete variable domain reads DGGITQSPKYLFRKEGQNVTLSCEQNLNHDAMYWYRQDPGQGLRLIYYSQIVNDFQKGDIAEGYSVSREKKESFPLTVTSAQKNPTAFYLCAPAAGGNGYTFGSGTRLTVV.

The chain has TRBV27 and TRBJ2-5, with TRBD2 as a possible D gene (5 bases). The CDR3 sequence is 14 residues long. The V gene lost 0 bases and the J gene lost 0 bases, with 5 bases spanning the gap. The germline V gene encodes CDR1 MNHEY and CDR2 SMNVEV (reference sequence). The CDR3 DNA reads TGTGCCAGCAGTTTATCCGGGGACCAAGAGACCCAGTACTTC. Translated: CASSLSGDQETQYF.